The sequence of this T cell receptor (beta chain) was determined in a study of T cell responses to AZD1222 COVID-19 vaccine. The germline CDR1 and CDR2 sequences are PRHDT and FYEKMQ (reference sequence). The CDR3 runs 14 residues. J gave up 6 bases and V 6 bases, and 9 bases lay outside the gene matches. Profiled with immunoSEQ multiplex PCR; TCRdb holds only in-frame clones, not every one. The repertoire includes fewer than 110,000 clones, around 90% of them detected once, and roughly 5.6% sits in the top ten. The sequence was collected from an adult who received the AZD1222 COVID-19 vaccine. Here the sequenced sample was peripheral blood, taken 28 days after the second AZD1222 dose. The chain carries TRBV13 and TRBJ1-2; 8 positions match TRBD1. In nucleotides, the CDR3 is TGTGCCAGCAGGTTCGCACAGGGGGTTGATGGCTACACCTTC. Protein product: CASRFAQGVDGYTF.